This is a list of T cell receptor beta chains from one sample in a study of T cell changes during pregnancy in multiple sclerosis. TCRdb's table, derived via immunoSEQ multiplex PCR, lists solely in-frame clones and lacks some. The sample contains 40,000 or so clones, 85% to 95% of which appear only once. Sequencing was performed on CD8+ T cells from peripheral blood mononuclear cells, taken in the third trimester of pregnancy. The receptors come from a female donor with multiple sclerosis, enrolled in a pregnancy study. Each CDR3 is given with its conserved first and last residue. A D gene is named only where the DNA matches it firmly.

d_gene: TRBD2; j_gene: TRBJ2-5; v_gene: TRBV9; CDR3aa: CASSVEGLGETQYF; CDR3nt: TGTGCCAGCAGCGTAGAAGGACTAGGGGAGACCCAGTACTTC
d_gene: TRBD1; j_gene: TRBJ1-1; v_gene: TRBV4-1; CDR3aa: CASSQLDTGELNTEAFF; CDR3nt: TGCGCCAGCAGCCAGCTAGATACAGGGGAACTGAACACTGAAGCTTTCTTT
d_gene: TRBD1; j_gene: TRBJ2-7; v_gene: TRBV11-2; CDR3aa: CASSLVGQAYEQYF; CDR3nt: TGTGCCAGCAGCTTAGTGGGACAGGCCTACGAGCAGTACTTC
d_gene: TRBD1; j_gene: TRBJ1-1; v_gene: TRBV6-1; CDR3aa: CASSPGTAMNTEASF; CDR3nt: TGTGCCAGCAGTCCGGGGACAGCCATGAACACTGAAGCTTCCTTT
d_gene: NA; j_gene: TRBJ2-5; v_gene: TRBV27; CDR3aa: CASSPSSRGQETQYF; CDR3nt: TGTGCCAGCAGTCCCAGTTCCCGGGGGCAAGAGACCCAGTACTTC
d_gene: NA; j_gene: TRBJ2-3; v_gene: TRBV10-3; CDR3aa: CAISESNFGTLSTDTQYF; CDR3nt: TGTGCCATCAGTGAGTCGAACTTTGGGACATTGAGCACAGATACGCAGTATTTT
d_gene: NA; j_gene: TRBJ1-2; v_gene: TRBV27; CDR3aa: CASSPQTHYGYTF; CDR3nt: TGTGCCAGCAGTCCCCAGACACACTATGGCTACACCTTC
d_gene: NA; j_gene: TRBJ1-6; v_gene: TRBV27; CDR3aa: CASSFRGSNSPLHF; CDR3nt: TGTGCCAGCAGTTTTAGGGGATCGAATTCACCCCTCCACTTT
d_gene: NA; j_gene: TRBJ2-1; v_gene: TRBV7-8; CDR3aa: CASSYLAPLTYNEQFF; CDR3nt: TGTGCCAGCAGCTACCTTGCGCCACTCACCTACAATGAGCAGTTCTTC
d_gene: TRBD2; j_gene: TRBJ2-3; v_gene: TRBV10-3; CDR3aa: CAIRGTSGGLSTDTQYF; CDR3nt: TGTGCCATCCGGGGGACTAGCGGGGGCCTAAGCACAGATACGCAGTATTTT
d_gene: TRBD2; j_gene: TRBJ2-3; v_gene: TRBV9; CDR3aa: CASSGTFGTSTDTQYF; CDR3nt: TGTGCCAGCAGCGGAACTTTCGGGACTAGTACAGATACGCAGTATTTT
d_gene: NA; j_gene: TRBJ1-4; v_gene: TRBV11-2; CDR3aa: CASSLGGAHEKLFF; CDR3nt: TGTGCCAGCAGCTTAGGAGGCGCCCATGAAAAACTGTTTTTT
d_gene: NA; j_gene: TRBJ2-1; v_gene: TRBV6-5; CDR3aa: CASTWSPYNEQFF; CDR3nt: TGTGCCAGCACCTGGAGTCCGTACAATGAGCAGTTCTTC
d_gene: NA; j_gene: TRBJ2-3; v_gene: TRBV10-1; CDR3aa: CASRESLSLDSGVDTQYF; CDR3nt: TGCGCCAGCAGAGAGAGCCTCTCTTTGGACAGTGGAGTAGATACGCAGTATTTT
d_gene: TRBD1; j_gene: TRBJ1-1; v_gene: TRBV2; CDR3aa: CASSDTGTVEAFF; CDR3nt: TGTGCCAGCAGTGACACCGGGACAGTTGAAGCTTTCTTT
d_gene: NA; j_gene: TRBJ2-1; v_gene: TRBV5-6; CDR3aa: CASSKALDLNEQFF; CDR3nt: TGTGCCAGCAGCAAAGCACTAGATTTGAATGAGCAGTTCTTC
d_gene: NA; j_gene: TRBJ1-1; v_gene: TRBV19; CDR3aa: CASSIGTLGNTEAFF; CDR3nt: TGTGCCAGTAGTATCGGGACTTTAGGGAACACTGAAGCTTTCTTT
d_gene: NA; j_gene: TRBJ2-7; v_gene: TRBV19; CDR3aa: CASSITGLNYEQYF; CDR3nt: TGTGCCAGTAGTATCACAGGGTTAAACTACGAGCAGTACTTC